Following are 5 T cell receptor beta chains from one sample sequenced in a study of T cells in Graves' hyperthyroidism and ophthalmopathy. TCR beta CDR3 region amplification was performed from RNA transcripts. Primed by the HTBI set, a first-round RT-PCR was run on the TCR CDR3. Each CDR3 protein is one row after TCRdb ran MiXCR on the multiplex PCR reads. This sample has about 520,000 distinct CDR3 sequences, with roughly a quarter found just once. The sequenced sample consisted of blood. The receptors come from a woman in her twenties or thirties with Graves' ophthalmopathy.

The chain has TRBV10-3 and TRBJ2-7, with 9 bases identical to TRBD1. The CDR3 totals 14 residues. Germline V lookup: CDR1 ENHRY, CDR2 SYGVKD. V dropped 11 bases and J dropped 1; count of bases not matched to a gene: 9. Here the CDR3 DNA reads TGTGCCTCCTGGAAGGGACAGGGTTCCTACGAGCAGTACTTC. Amino acids: CASWKGQGSYEQYF.

This clonotype has only a few counts. The chain combines TRBV6-1 with TRBJ1-1; D unresolved. The V gene's germline CDR1 is MNHNS and CDR2 SASEGT. Between the trimmed V and J ends, which lost 4 bases and 8 bases, there was a span of 11 bases. The CDR3 runs 12 residues. The CDR3, as DNA: TGTGCCAGCAGTGTAAGTAGGACCGAAGCTTTCTTT. Its translation is CASSVSRTEAFF.

The genes are TRBV28 and TRBJ1-1; D ambiguous. This CDR3 has 13 amino acids. V lost 1 base and J 6 bases, leaving 9 bases between the germline ends. In germline, CDR1 is MDHEN, CDR2 SYDVKM. CDR3 sequence (DNA): TGTGCCAGCAGTTTATATTTTGGGTCTGAAGCTTTCTTT. This encodes CASSLYFGSEAFF.

At least ten counts were recorded for this clonotype. The V call is TRBV6-2 or TRBV6-3, the J call TRBJ1-1; 8 positions match TRBD1. The CDR3 is 15 residues long. Unmatched junction bases numbered 15, after V lost 10 bases and J lost 5 bases. CDR1 is MNHEY and CDR2 is SVGEGT in the germline V gene. The CDR3 sequence is CATFSGQGGGTEAFF. CDR3 nucleotides: TGTGCCACCTTTTCCGGACAGGGTGGAGGTACTGAAGCTTTCTTT.

The rearrangement uses TRBV20-1 and TRBJ2-7, with 9 bases aligning to TRBD2. Trimming removed 1 base from V and 3 bases from J; junction bases left unmatched: 4. Germline assignment: CDR1 DFQATT and CDR2 SNEGSKA (reference sequence). The CDR3 contains 14 residues. The CDR3 DNA reads TGCAGTGCTAGAGTATCTAGCGGGGTCTACGAGCAGTACTTC. It specifies CSARVSSGVYEQYF.